Listed below are T cell receptor beta chains from one sample, sequenced in a study of blood T cell repertoires in COVID-19. The data were produced by immunoSEQ multiplex PCR, yet TCRdb's version contains in-frame clones alone and is incomplete. Of hundreds of thousands of clones listed, about 83% are singletons. The sample taken for sequencing was peripheral blood. The receptors derive from a woman between 35 and 50 years old with active or convalescent COVID-19. The CDR3 runs from the conserved cysteine through the conserved F or W. D genes are given only for firm matches. Clone size is shown for a subset of rows, as once, few, many or a class of expanded clone.

few,TRBJ1-2,TRBV30,NA,CAWSSRDLAKNYGYTF,TGTGCCTGGTCATCCAGGGATTTAGCCAAGAACTATGGCTACACCTTC
few,TRBJ1-1,TRBV24-1,NA,CATSDLGEGAFF,TGTGCCACCAGTGATTTGGGGGAGGGAGCTTTCTTT
NA,TRBJ2-3,TRBV6-5,TRBD1,CASSSGQGNTDTQYF,TGTGCCAGCAGCTCGGGACAGGGAAACACAGATACGCAGTATTTT
NA,TRBJ2-2,TRBV28,TRBD1,CAASPTGTGGYGELFF,TGTGCCGCCTCCCCCACCGGGACAGGGGGGTACGGGGAGCTGTTTTTT
once,TRBJ1-1,TRBV6-6,TRBD1,CASSPTGGNTEAFF,TGTGCCAGCAGTCCGACAGGGGGGAACACTGAAGCTTTCTTT
few,TRBJ2-3,TRBV4-2,NA,CASSPFQDSAPDTQYF,TGTGCCAGCAGCCCCTTTCAAGACTCCGCCCCAGATACGCAGTATTTT
NA,TRBJ1-1,TRBV2,NA,CASSVDRLNTEAFF,TGTGCCAGCAGTGTTGACAGGTTGAACACTGAAGCTTTCTTT
NA,TRBJ2-7,TRBV6-5,NA,CASSYPGHGYEQYF,TGTGCCAGCAGTTACCCGGGACATGGTTACGAGCAGTACTTC
once,TRBJ1-1,TRBV24-1,TRBD1,CATSDEDRYGGEAFF,TGTGCCACCAGTGATGAGGACAGGTACGGGGGTGAAGCTTTCTTT
NA,TRBJ1-1,TRBV10-1,NA,CASSAEVVGETEAFF,TGCGCCAGCAGTGCCGAGGTGGTGGGAGAGACTGAAGCTTTCTTT
NA,TRBJ1-1,TRBV6-5,TRBD1,CASSLLDRDDTEAFF,TGTGCCAGCAGTCTCCTCGACAGGGACGACACTGAAGCTTTCTTT
NA,TRBJ1-2,TRBV19,NA,CASVIRGGSYGYTF,TGTGCCAGTGTCATCAGGGGTGGTAGCTATGGCTACACCTTC
NA,TRBJ2-1,TRBV30,NA,CAWSVPEYSYNEQFF,TGTGCCTGGAGTGTTCCGGAGTACTCCTACAATGAGCAGTTCTTC
NA,TRBJ2-5,TRBV19,TRBD2,CASTPSGRRETQYF,TGTGCCAGTACGCCTAGCGGGAGGAGAGAGACCCAGTACTTC
NA,TRBJ1-5,TRBV24-1,NA,CATSDSNQPQHF,TGTGCCACCAGTGACTCTAATCAGCCCCAGCATTTT
NA,TRBJ2-3,TRBV4-3,NA,CASSQARGGDTQYF,TGCGCCAGCAGCCAAGCTAGGGGCGGTGATACGCAGTATTTT
NA,TRBJ2-5,TRBV19,TRBD2,CASSPGASGGRKETQYF,TGTGCCAGTAGTCCGGGAGCTAGCGGGGGGAGAAAAGAGACCCAGTACTTC
NA,TRBJ2-3,TRBV10-3,TRBD1,CAIMRDRGTDTQYF,TGTGCCATCATGAGGGACAGGGGGACAGATACGCAGTATTTT
NA,TRBJ2-1,TRBV4-2,TRBD2,CASSQAPGTSGSMYNEQFF,TGTGCCAGCAGCCAGGCGCCCGGGACTAGCGGGAGTATGTACAATGAGCAGTTCTTC
NA,TRBJ1-5,TRBV5-6,TRBD1,CASSTWTGFNQPQHF,TGTGCCAGCAGCACCTGGACAGGGTTCAATCAGCCCCAGCATTTT
NA,TRBJ1-4,TRBV20-1,TRBD1,CSASRQGFNEKLFF,TGCAGTGCTAGTCGACAGGGCTTTAATGAAAAACTGTTTTTT
NA,TRBJ2-5,TRBV7-2,NA,CASSLAGDETQYF,TGTGCCAGCAGCTTAGCGGGAGACGAGACCCAGTACTTC
NA,TRBJ2-7,TRBV27,NA,CASSSYPSGAQRGEQYF,TGTGCCAGCAGTTCTTACCCATCAGGGGCTCAAAGGGGGGAGCAGTACTTC
NA,TRBJ2-3,TRBV4-1,NA,CASSRSYTDTQYF,TGCGCCAGCAGCCGGAGCTACACAGATACGCAGTATTTT
NA,TRBJ1-2,TRBV9,NA,CASSADSPGIGYTF,TGTGCCAGCAGCGCGGACAGCCCTGGGATTGGCTACACCTTC
once,TRBJ1-2,TRBV19,TRBD1,CASTPDRVYGYTF,TGTGCCAGTACCCCTGACAGGGTCTATGGCTACACCTTC
NA,TRBJ1-1,TRBV27,NA,CASGGHNTEAFF,TGTGCCAGCGGGGGACATAACACTGAAGCTTTCTTT
NA,TRBJ2-1,TRBV14,TRBD2,CASSRTSGENGQFF,TGTGCCAGCAGCCGGACTAGCGGGGAAAATGGTCAGTTCTTC
NA,TRBJ1-3,TRBV3-1/TRBV3-2,NA,CASSPWGRNTIYF,TGTGCCAGCAGCCCCTGGGGGCGAAACACCATATATTTT
NA,TRBJ1-1,TRBV12-2,NA,CASRLAVPNRGGTEAFF,TGTGCAAGTCGCTTAGCGGTCCCGAACAGGGGAGGCACTGAAGCTTTCTTT